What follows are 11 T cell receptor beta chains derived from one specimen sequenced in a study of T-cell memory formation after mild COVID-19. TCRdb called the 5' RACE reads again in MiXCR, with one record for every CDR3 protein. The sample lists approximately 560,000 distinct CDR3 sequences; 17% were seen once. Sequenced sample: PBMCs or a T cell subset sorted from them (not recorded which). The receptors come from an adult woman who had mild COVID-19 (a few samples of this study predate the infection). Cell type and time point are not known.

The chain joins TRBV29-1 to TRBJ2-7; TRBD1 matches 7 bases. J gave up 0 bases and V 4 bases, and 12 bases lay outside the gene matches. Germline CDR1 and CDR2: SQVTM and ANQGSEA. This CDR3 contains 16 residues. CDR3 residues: CSVAGRQGKLSYEQYF. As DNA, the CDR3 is TGCAGCGTTGCCGGCAGACAGGGTAAGCTCTCCTACGAGCAGTACTTC.

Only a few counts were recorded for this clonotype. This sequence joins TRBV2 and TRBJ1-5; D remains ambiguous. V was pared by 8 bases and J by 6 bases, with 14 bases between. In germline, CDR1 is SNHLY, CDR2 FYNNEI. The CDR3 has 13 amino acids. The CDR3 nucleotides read TGTGCCAGCCAGAACAGTGTTTCTCAGCCCCAGCATTTT. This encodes CASQNSVSQPQHF.

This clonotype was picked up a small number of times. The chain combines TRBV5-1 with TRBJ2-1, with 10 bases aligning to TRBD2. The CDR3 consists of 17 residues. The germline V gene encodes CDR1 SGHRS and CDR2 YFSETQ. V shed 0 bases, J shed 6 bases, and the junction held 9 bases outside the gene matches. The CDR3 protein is CASSLAIGLAGANEQFF. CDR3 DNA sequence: TGCGCCAGCAGCTTGGCTATCGGGCTAGCGGGAGCCAATGAGCAGTTCTTC. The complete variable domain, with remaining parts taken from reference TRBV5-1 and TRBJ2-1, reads KAGVTQTPRYLIKTRGQQVTLSCSPISGHRSVSWYQQTPGQGLQFLFEYFSETQRNKGNFPGRFSGRQFSNSRSEMNVSTLELGDSALYLCASSLAIGLAGANEQFFGPGTRLTVL.

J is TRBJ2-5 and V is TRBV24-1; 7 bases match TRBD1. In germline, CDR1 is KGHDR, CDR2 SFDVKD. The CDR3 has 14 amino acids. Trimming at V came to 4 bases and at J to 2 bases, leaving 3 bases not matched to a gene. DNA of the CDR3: TGTGCCACCAGTGACGACAGGGATCAAGAGACCCAGTACTTC. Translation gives CATSDDRDQETQYF.

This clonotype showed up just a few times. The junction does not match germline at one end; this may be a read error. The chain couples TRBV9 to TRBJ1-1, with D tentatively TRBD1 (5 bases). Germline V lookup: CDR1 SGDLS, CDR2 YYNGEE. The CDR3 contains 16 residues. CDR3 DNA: TGTGACAGCAGCCCCGGCCCCACAGGCTGGGCCACTGAAGCTTTCTTT. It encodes CDSSPGPTGWATEAFF.

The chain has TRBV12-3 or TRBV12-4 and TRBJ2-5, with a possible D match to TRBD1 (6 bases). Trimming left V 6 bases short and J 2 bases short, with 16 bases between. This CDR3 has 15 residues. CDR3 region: CASSPRPDSQETQYF. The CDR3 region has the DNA TGTGCCAGCAGCCCCAGACCGGACAGTCAAGAGACCCAGTACTTC.

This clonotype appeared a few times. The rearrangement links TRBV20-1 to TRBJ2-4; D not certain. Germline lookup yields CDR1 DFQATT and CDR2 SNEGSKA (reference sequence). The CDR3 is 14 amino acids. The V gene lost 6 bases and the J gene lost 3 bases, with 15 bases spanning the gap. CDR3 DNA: TGCAGTGCAACCCTAGGTCCTAGCAAAAACATTCAGTACTTC. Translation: CSATLGPSKNIQYF.

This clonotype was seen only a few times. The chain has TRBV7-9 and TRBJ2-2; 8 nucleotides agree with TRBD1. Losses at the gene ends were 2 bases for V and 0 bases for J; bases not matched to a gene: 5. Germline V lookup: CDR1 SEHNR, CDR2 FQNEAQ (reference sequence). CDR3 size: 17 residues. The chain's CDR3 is CASSLYGTGTNTGELFF. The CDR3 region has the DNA TGTGCCAGCAGCTTATACGGGACAGGAACGAACACCGGGGAGCTGTTTTTT.

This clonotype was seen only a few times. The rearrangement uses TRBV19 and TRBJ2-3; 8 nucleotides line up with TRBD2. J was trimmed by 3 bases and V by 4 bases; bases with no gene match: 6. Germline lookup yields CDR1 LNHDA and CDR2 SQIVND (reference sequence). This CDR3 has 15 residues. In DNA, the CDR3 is TGTGCCAGTAGTACCATCGCGGGGGGTACAGATACGCAGTATTTT. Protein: CASSTIAGGTDTQYF.

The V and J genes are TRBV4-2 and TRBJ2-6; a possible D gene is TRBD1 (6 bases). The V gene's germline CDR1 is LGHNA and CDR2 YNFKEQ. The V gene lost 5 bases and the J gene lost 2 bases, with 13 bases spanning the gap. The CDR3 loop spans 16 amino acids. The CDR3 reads CASSSGTGTGANVLTF. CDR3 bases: TGTGCCAGCAGCTCCGGAACAGGGACTGGGGCCAACGTCCTGACTTTC.

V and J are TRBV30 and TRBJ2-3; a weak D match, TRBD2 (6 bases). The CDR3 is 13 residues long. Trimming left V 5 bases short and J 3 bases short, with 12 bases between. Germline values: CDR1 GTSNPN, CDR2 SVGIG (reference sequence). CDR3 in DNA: TGTGCCTGGTCGGGAGTGAGGACAGATACGCAGTATTTT. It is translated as CAWSGVRTDTQYF. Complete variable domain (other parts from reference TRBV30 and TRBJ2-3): SQTIHQWPATLVQPVGSPLSLECTVEGTSNPNLYWYRQAAGRGLQLLFYSVGIGQISSEVPQNLSASRPQDRQFILSSKKLLLSDSGFYLCAWSGVRTDTQYFGPGTRLTVL.